These 24 T cell receptor beta chains came from one sample sequenced in a study of OX40 agonist ivuxolimab in advanced cancers. The method was immunoSEQ multiplex PCR; TCRdb's version includes in-frame clones alone and lacks a portion of them. The table shows approximately 47,000 clones, with roughly 89% occurring only once. Sequenced material: CD4+ or CD8+ T cells sorted from blood, taken in a trial of the OX40 agonist ivuxolimab. These receptor sequences come from an adult with an advanced solid tumor such as melanoma, head and neck, liver or kidney cancer.

The chain uses TRBV30 and TRBJ2-7; D gene unclear. V lost 0 bases to trimming and J lost 0 bases, with 6 bases between them. Germline V gene lookup returns CDR1 GTSNPN and CDR2 SVGIG (reference sequence). The CDR3 totals 13 residues. The CDR3 here is CAWSVQVSYEQYF. CDR3 DNA sequence: TGTGCCTGGAGTGTACAAGTCTCCTACGAGCAGTACTTC.

The rearrangement links TRBV27 to TRBJ1-5, with D tentatively TRBD1 (5 bases). From germline, CDR1 is MNHEY and CDR2 SMNVEV (reference sequence). Trimming pared 6 bases from V and 4 bases from J, leaving 10 bases between. The CDR3 runs to 13 residues. The CDR3 nucleotides are TGTGCCAGCAGGGCTCAGGGAAATCAGCCCCAGCATTTT. Amino acid sequence: CASRAQGNQPQHF.

The chain is built from TRBV27 and TRBJ2-2; 8 bases are shared with TRBD2. The germline V gene has CDR1 MNHEY and CDR2 SMNVEV (reference sequence). The CDR3 is 16 amino acids. V dropped 3 bases and J dropped 0; count of bases not matched to a gene: 3. DNA for the CDR3: TGTGCCAGCAGTTTCCCGGGACTAGCGAACACCGGGGAGCTGTTTTTT. It encodes CASSFPGLANTGELFF.

The V call is TRBV5-8, the J call TRBJ1-2; D gene unclear. The ends were cut back, 7 bases at V and 3 bases at J, with 16 bases in the middle. The CDR3 consists of 14 residues. Germline V lookup: CDR1 SGHTS, CDR2 YDEGEE. The CDR3 here is CASPFFIQYYGYTF. CDR3 DNA: TGTGCCAGCCCCTTCTTCATACAGTACTATGGCTACACCTTC.

This clone was seen once. The chain combines TRBV13 with TRBJ2-5, with TRBD1 matching over 9 bases. Germline trimming cut 3 bases from V and 5 bases from J; bases unmatched to any gene: 4. The CDR3 spans 14 residues. Germline-derived CDR1 and CDR2 are PRHDT and FYEKMQ (reference sequence). As DNA, the CDR3 is TGTGCCAGCAGCTTCCGGACAGGGGAGGAGACCCAGTACTTC. Residues: CASSFRTGEETQYF. The entire variable domain, with the rest obtained from reference TRBV13 and TRBJ2-5, is as follows: AAGVIQSPRHLIKEKRETATLKCYPIPRHDTVYWYQQGPGQDPQFLISFYEKMQSDKGSIPDRFSAQQFSDYHSELNMSSLELGDSALYFCASSFRTGEETQYFGPGTRLLVL.

The chain is built from TRBV7-9 and TRBJ2-1, with no clear D. Looked up from germline, CDR1 is SEHNR and CDR2 is FQNEAQ (reference sequence). CDR3 size: 15 residues. Trimming removed 1 base from V and 4 bases from J, with 11 bases in between. CDR3 sequence: CASSLVRLSYNEQFF. CDR3 coding DNA: TGTGCCAGCAGCTTAGTGCGTCTATCTTACAATGAGCAGTTCTTC.

The rearrangement joins TRBV7-3 to TRBJ2-5; D possibly corresponds to TRBD2 (6 bases). V dropped 2 bases and J dropped 5 bases, with 9 bases sitting between them. There are 13 residues in the CDR3. The germline gives CDR1 SGHTA, CDR2 FQGTGA. The CDR3 nucleotides read TGTGCCAGCAGCTTAGTCGGGGGTGAGACCCAGTACTTC. Protein sequence: CASSLVGGETQYF.

The rearrangement uses TRBV27 and TRBJ1-1, with D perhaps matching TRBD1 (5 bases). The CDR3 extends over 15 amino acids. Germline CDR1 is MNHEY and CDR2 is SMNVEV (reference sequence). Trimming took off 3 bases at V and 0 bases at J, with 11 bases between the two ends. The CDR3 region has the DNA TGTGCCAGCAGTTTGTCGGGACCTATGAACACTGAAGCTTTCTTT. Translated, it gives CASSLSGPMNTEAFF.

This chain links TRBV7-9 with TRBJ2-7, with 10 nucleotides matching TRBD1. CDR1 is SEHNR, CDR2 FQNEAQ, per germline (reference sequence). The CDR3 runs to 14 residues. Germline trimming cut 6 bases from V and 3 bases from J; bases unmatched to any gene: 5. The CDR3 region has the DNA TGTGCCAGCAGTCCTAGGACAGGGGGCTACGAGCAGTACTTC. The encoded protein is CASSPRTGGYEQYF.

The rearrangement uses TRBV18 and TRBJ2-2; no definite D call. V was pared by 4 bases and J by 5 bases, with 8 bases between. Germline V gives CDR1 KGHSH, CDR2 LQKENI. This CDR3 is built from 13 residues. The CDR3 protein is CASSQPATGELFF. The CDR3 DNA reads TGTGCCAGCTCACAGCCAGCGACCGGGGAGCTGTTTTTT. The entire variable domain, with the rest obtained from reference TRBV18 and TRBJ2-2, is as follows: NAGVMQNPRHLVRRRGQEARLRCSPMKGHSHVYWYRQLPEEGLKFMVYLQKENIIDESGMPKERFSAEFPKEGPSILRIQQVVRGDSAAYFCASSQPATGELFFGEGSRLTVL.

This chain joins TRBV11-2 and TRBJ2-7, with D hard to call. The V gene's germline CDR1 is SGHAT and CDR2 FQNNGV. This CDR3 has 12 residues. V was clipped by 3 bases and J by 4 bases, with 7 bases between them. The CDR3, as DNA: TGTGCCAGCAGCTTTACACCTTACGAGCAGTACTTC. Protein: CASSFTPYEQYF.

The V call is TRBV10-3, the J call TRBJ2-5; TRBD1 agrees at 7 bases. With 2 bases clipped from V and 4 bases from J, the junction kept 7 bases outside the gene matches. The CDR3 loop spans 15 amino acids. The germline V gene encodes CDR1 ENHRY and CDR2 SYGVKD. The CDR3 bases are TGTGCCATCAGTGAGCCCCGGGACAGATTAGAGACCCAGTACTTC. This codes for CAISEPRDRLETQYF.

This clone is judged medium-sized. The V call is TRBV11-2, the J call TRBJ2-1; no definite D call. The CDR3 contains 13 residues. In germline, CDR1 is SGHAT, CDR2 FQNNGV. Between the trimmed V and J ends, which lost 0 bases and 0 bases, there was a span of 0 bases. The CDR3 here is CASSLDSYNEQFF. The CDR3 coding sequence is TGTGCCAGCAGCTTAGACTCCTACAATGAGCAGTTCTTC. Supplemented by reference TRBV11-2 and TRBJ2-1, the full variable domain reads EAGVAQSPRYKIIEKRQSVAFWCNPISGHATLYWYQQILGQGPKLLIQFQNNGVVDDSQLPKDRFSAERLKGVDSTLKIQPAKLEDSAVYLCASSLDSYNEQFFGPGTRLTVL.

The rearrangement joins TRBV30 to TRBJ1-5; no reliable D call. The CDR3 covers 15 residues. CDR1 GTSNPN and CDR2 SVGIG come from the germline V gene (reference sequence). With 0 bases removed from V and 0 bases from J, the gap between germline ends came to 9 bases. The CDR3 DNA follows: TGTGCCTGGAGTGTGGGTACCAATAGCAATCAGCCCCAGCATTTT. This gives the protein CAWSVGTNSNQPQHF.

CDR3 nucleotide sequence: TGTGCCAGCAGTTTACCCCCCCACGAGCAGTTCTTC. Translation gives CASSLPPHEQFF. The rearrangement joins TRBV27 to TRBJ2-1; D is undetermined. The V gene's germline CDR1 is MNHEY and CDR2 SMNVEV (reference sequence). This CDR3 region has 12 residues. The V and J ends lost 2 bases and 10 bases respectively, with 9 bases between them.

CDR3 nucleotide sequence: TGTGCCAGCAGCCAATCGGGGGCCTCTGGGGCCAACGTCCTGACTTTC. Its translation: CASSQSGASGANVLTF. The chain joins TRBV14 to TRBJ2-6; D tentatively reads TRBD1 or TRBD2 (6 bases each). Germline CDR1 reads SGHDN; CDR2 reads FVKESK. The CDR3 has 16 amino acids. V was clipped by 2 bases and J by 0 bases, with 8 bases between them.

V usage is TRBV9 and J usage is TRBJ1-2; D not certain. V was pared by 3 bases and J by 2 bases, with 11 bases between. The length of the CDR3 is 14 residues. CDR1 is SGDLS and CDR2 is YYNGEE in the germline V gene. The DNA of the CDR3 is TGTGCCAGCAGCGACTCGTACAACAACTATGGCTACACCTTC. Protein: CASSDSYNNYGYTF.

This clone occurred a few times. V and J are TRBV25-1 and TRBJ2-3; D is perhaps TRBD2 (6 bases). This CDR3 contains 15 residues. Germline loops: CDR1 MGHDK, CDR2 SYGVNS. The V end was cut by 1 base, the J end by 3 bases, with 11 bases between. This chain's CDR3 is CASSEFGGRTDTQYF. In DNA, the CDR3 is TGTGCCAGCAGTGAATTCGGGGGAAGGACAGATACGCAGTATTTT.

V and J are TRBV15 and TRBJ1-3; D is perhaps TRBD1 (6 bases). The germline V gene has CDR1 LNHNV and CDR2 YYDKDF (reference sequence). V shed 0 bases and J shed 3 bases, with 9 bases lying between them. CDR3 length: 15 amino acids. The CDR3 spells CATSREAGVGNTIYF. CDR3 coding DNA: TGTGCCACCAGCAGAGAAGCAGGGGTTGGAAACACCATATATTTT.

V gene TRBV4-3 combines with J gene TRBJ2-1; 9 bases line up with TRBD2. The V segment lost 1 base and the J segment 8 bases; nucleotides outside the gene matches: 9. The CDR3 consists of 16 residues. The germline CDR1 and CDR2 sequences are LGHNA and YSLEER. CDR3 in amino acids: CASSQAYRGGADEQFF. The DNA of the CDR3 is TGCGCCAGCAGCCAAGCTTATCGCGGGGGGGCCGATGAGCAGTTCTTC.

J is TRBJ2-1 and V is TRBV19, with TRBD2 as a possible D gene (6 bases). The germline gives CDR1 LNHDA, CDR2 SQIVND (reference sequence). This CDR3 has 17 residues. V was cut by 7 bases and J by 3 bases, with 22 bases left in between. DNA of the CDR3: TGTGCCAGTATGGGTCGTACCTCTCTGGGGGGCTACAATGAGCAGTTCTTC. Residues: CASMGRTSLGGYNEQFF.

The chain recombines TRBV6-5 with TRBJ1-5, with D hard to call. Germline V CDR1 and CDR2: MNHEY, SVGAGI. The CDR3 consists of 13 residues. Trimming pared 4 bases from V and 7 bases from J, leaving 11 bases between. The CDR3: CASSFSLRQPQHF. DNA of the CDR3: TGTGCCAGCAGTTTTTCACTACGACAGCCCCAGCATTTT.

The V and J genes are TRBV27 and TRBJ2-5; no clear D gene. Trimming shortened V by 2 bases and J by 0 bases, and 13 bases separated the two germline ends. Germline values: CDR1 MNHEY, CDR2 SMNVEV (reference sequence). The CDR3 consists of 16 residues. CDR3 residues: CASSLRLGRYQETQYF. The CDR3 bases are TGTGCCAGCAGTTTACGGTTGGGCAGATACCAAGAGACCCAGTACTTC.

CDR3 nucleotide sequence: TGTGCCAGTAGTATGGGGAGTCTGGTGAACACTGAAGCTTTCTTT. Its protein product is CASSMGSLVNTEAFF. The chain employs TRBV19 and TRBJ1-1; D is unresolved. CDR1 is LNHDA, CDR2 SQIVND, per germline (reference sequence). This CDR3 has 15 amino acids. V was pared by 3 bases and J by 0 bases, with 11 bases between. The full variable domain, with the rest looked up from reference TRBV19 and TRBJ1-1, is DGGITQSPKYLFRKEGQNVTLSCEQNLNHDAMYWYRQDPGQGLRLIYYSQIVNDFQKGDIAEGYSVSREKKESFPLTVTSAQKNPTAFYLCASSMGSLVNTEAFFGQGTRLTVV.